The source of this T cell receptor beta chain is a study of blood T cell repertoires in COVID-19. For the study at large: Italy, Spain and the United States were the sources of the convalescent and acute COVID-19 samples. T cells, B-cell-depleted T cells, or PBMCs supplied cDNA or gDNA.

Germline V CDR1 and CDR2: SGHNT, YYREEE (reference sequence). Trimming took 4 bases from V and 11 from J; bases not matched to a gene: 15. The length of the CDR3 is 16 residues. In the study's own analysis: Reference gene primer amplification in the assay estimated nucleated cell counts. Sequencing used immunoSEQ multiplex PCR; TCRdb keeps in-frame clones, though not all of them. V, J and clone size are those of that table, while D and trimming were read from the DNA. The sample holds some 73,000 clones, more than 70% seen once. This receptor was obtained from a woman of 80 years or more with active or convalescent COVID-19. Sequenced sample: peripheral blood. The chain joins TRBV5-4 to TRBJ1-1, with 12 bases aligning to TRBD1. For the CDR3, the DNA is TGTGCCAGCAGCCACCACCCGGGGACAGGGGGCCCGAGGGCTTTCTTT. It yields the protein CASSHHPGTGGPRAFF.